The clone carrying this T cell receptor (beta chain) has just one count. Assay used: immunoSEQ multiplex PCR; TCRdb lists only in-frame clones, some missing. The sample gives under 450,000 clones, around 90% of which show up once; 5% to 7% is in the top ten. V shed 6 bases, J shed 4 bases, and the junction held 9 bases outside the gene matches. Germline V gene data show CDR1 as SQVTM and CDR2 as ANQGSEA. This CDR3 has 13 residues. The sample comes from a study of control samples from healthy donors and cancer patients. The gene calls are TRBV29-1 and TRBJ2-7, with 7 bases identical to TRBD1. This TCR was recovered from a man in his forties with head and neck cancer. Sequencing was done on a sample of PBMCs. CDR3 in DNA: TGCAGCGTGCTAGGACAGGTAGAATACGAGCAGTACTTC. Translated: CSVLGQVEYEQYF.